The 11 T cell receptor beta chains below come from one sample, sequenced in a study of T cell responses to AZD1222 COVID-19 vaccine. Here immunoSEQ multiplex PCR was the method, and the copy in TCRdb shows in-frame clones only, minus some. Here the sample spans 150,000 to 200,000 clones, just under 90% being singletons. The source material was peripheral blood, sampled 28 days after the second dose of the MenACWY control vaccine. These receptors were collected from an adult who received the MenACWY meningococcal vaccine as a control.

The chain recombines TRBV19 with TRBJ2-3; 9 nucleotides agree with TRBD1. V lost 5 bases and J lost 2; bases outside the gene matches: 8. Germline V gene data show CDR1 as LNHDA and CDR2 as SQIVND (reference sequence). The CDR3 loop spans 16 amino acids. The CDR3 DNA sequence: TGTGCCAGTAGTTCCGTCGGGACAGGGAACACAGATACGCAGTATTTT. Its protein product is CASSSVGTGNTDTQYF.

CDR3 loop: CAISERTDYEQYF. The CDR3 DNA sequence: TGTGCCATCAGTGAGCGGACAGACTACGAGCAGTACTTC. The chain has TRBV10-3 and TRBJ2-7, with a possible D match to TRBD1 (6 bases). Germline V CDR1 and CDR2: ENHRY, SYGVKD. V was pared by 2 bases and J by 3 bases, with 8 bases between. There are 13 residues in the CDR3.

In DNA form, the CDR3 reads TGTGCCAGCAGCCCTCGGACTAGAGGTTACACAGATACGCAGTATTTT. This sequence encodes CASSPRTRGYTDTQYF. The chain joins TRBV5-4 to TRBJ2-3; 7 bases line up with TRBD2. J gave up 2 bases and V 4 bases, and 10 bases lay outside the gene matches. This CDR3 is built from 16 residues. The germline V gene encodes CDR1 SGHNT and CDR2 YYREEE (reference sequence). The whole variable domain, filled in from reference TRBV5-4 and TRBJ2-3, reads ETGVTQSPTHLIKTRGQQVTLRCSSQSGHNTVSWYQQALGQGPQFIFQYYREEENGRGNFPPRFSGLQFPNYSSELNVNALELDDSALYLCASSPRTRGYTDTQYFGPGTRLTVL.

The chain links TRBV30 to TRBJ1-4, with D tentatively TRBD1 (6 bases). The ends were cut back, 3 bases at V and 6 bases at J, with 14 bases in the middle. CDR3 length: 14 amino acids. The germline V gene encodes CDR1 GTSNPN and CDR2 SVGIG (reference sequence). The CDR3 DNA follows: TGTGCCTGGAGCCAGGTGGCAGGGGATGAAAAACTGTTTTTT. This translates into CAWSQVAGDEKLFF.

V gene TRBV18 combines with J gene TRBJ2-1, with 9 bases lining up with TRBD2. In germline, CDR1 is KGHSH, CDR2 LQKENI. The CDR3 extends over 14 amino acids. V was clipped by 3 bases and J by 7 bases; unmatched bases: 4. Here the CDR3 reads CASSPETSGNEQFF. CDR3 nucleotide sequence: TGTGCCAGCTCACCCGAAACTAGCGGGAATGAGCAGTTCTTC. Full variable domain (remainder filled in from reference TRBV18 and TRBJ2-1): NAGVMQNPRHLVRRRGQEARLRCSPMKGHSHVYWYRQLPEEGLKFMVYLQKENIIDESGMPKERFSAEFPKEGPSILRIQQVVRGDSAAYFCASSPETSGNEQFFGPGTRLTVL.

The rearrangement links TRBV11-2 to TRBJ1-2, with 7 bases lining up with TRBD1. The CDR3 consists of 16 residues. CDR1 and CDR2 (germline): SGHAT, FQNNGV. Losses at the gene ends were 5 bases for V and 4 bases for J; bases not matched to a gene: 13. For the CDR3, the DNA is TGTGCCAGCAGCAGTGTTGGGGACAGCGCACGCTATGGCTACACCTTC. This translates into CASSSVGDSARYGYTF.

The J gene is TRBJ1-6, the V gene TRBV24-1; 8 nucleotides align to TRBD1. The CDR3 has 13 amino acids. Germline lookup yields CDR1 KGHDR and CDR2 SFDVKD. J gave up 16 bases and V 3 bases, and 7 bases lay outside the gene matches. Here the CDR3 reads CATSDGQGAGLHF. In DNA, the CDR3 is TGTGCCACCAGTGATGGACAGGGAGCCGGACTCCACTTT.

V gene TRBV11-3 combines with J gene TRBJ2-1, with 8 bases identical to TRBD2. The CDR3 has 17 residues. From germline, CDR1 is SGHNT and CDR2 YENEEA. With 0 bases clipped from V and 7 bases from J, the junction kept 11 bases outside the gene matches. This CDR3 is CASSLDLGVAGSNEQFF. The CDR3 bases are TGTGCCAGCAGCTTAGATCTGGGGGTAGCGGGGTCAAATGAGCAGTTCTTC.

The chain joins TRBV28 to TRBJ1-2; D call uncertain. The CDR3 contains 12 residues. Germline CDR1 and CDR2: MDHEN and SYDVKM. V was cut by 3 bases and J by 3 bases, with 5 bases left in between. The CDR3 sequence: CASSFWDYGYTF. DNA of the CDR3: TGTGCCAGCAGTTTTTGGGACTATGGCTACACCTTC.

This clone was seen a few times. The rearrangement uses TRBV5-1 and TRBJ1-4; unclear D gene. The CDR3 is 15 residues long. Between the trimmed V and J ends, which lost 2 bases and 3 bases, there was a span of 11 bases. Per germline, CDR1 SGHRS and CDR2 YFSETQ. The CDR3 loop reads CASSFAAVSNEKLFF. CDR3 coding DNA: TGCGCCAGCAGCTTTGCGGCAGTATCTAATGAAAAACTGTTTTTT.

The V call is TRBV25-1, the J call TRBJ2-1; D gene uncertain. This CDR3 region has 15 residues. With 4 bases removed from V and 0 bases from J, the gap between germline ends came to 10 bases. Germline assignment: CDR1 MGHDK and CDR2 SYGVNS. This chain's CDR3 is CASSANPISYNEQFF. CDR3 bases: TGTGCCAGCAGTGCGAACCCAATCTCCTACAATGAGCAGTTCTTC.